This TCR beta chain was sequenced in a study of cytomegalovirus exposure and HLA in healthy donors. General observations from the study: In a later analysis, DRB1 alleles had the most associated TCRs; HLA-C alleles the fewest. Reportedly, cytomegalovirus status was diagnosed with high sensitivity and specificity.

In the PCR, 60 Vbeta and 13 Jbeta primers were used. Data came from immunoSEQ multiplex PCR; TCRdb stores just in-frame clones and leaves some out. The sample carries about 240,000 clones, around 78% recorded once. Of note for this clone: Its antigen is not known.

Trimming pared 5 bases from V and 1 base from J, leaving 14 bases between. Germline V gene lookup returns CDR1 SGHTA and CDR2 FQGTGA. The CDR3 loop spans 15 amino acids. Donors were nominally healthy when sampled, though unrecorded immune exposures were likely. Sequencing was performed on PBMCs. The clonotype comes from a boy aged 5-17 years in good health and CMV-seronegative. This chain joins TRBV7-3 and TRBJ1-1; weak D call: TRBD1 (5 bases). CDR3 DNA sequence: TGTGCCAGCAGCCTTGGGGGGTTGGGGAACACTGAAGCTTTCTTT. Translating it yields CASSLGGLGNTEAFF. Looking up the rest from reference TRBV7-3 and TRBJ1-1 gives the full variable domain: GAGVSQTPSNKVTEKGKYVELRCDPISGHTALYWYRQSLGQGPEFLIYFQGTGAADDSGLPNDRFFAVRPEGSVSTLKIQRTERGDSAVYLCASSLGGLGNTEAFFGQGTRLTVV.